The next 5 T cell receptor beta chains were all read from a single sample in a study of T cell responses to AZD1222 COVID-19 vaccine. The method was immunoSEQ multiplex PCR; TCRdb's version includes in-frame clones alone and lacks a portion of them. The sample includes about 120,000 clones, about 90% seen only once; the top ten take roughly 8.4%. The material was peripheral blood, obtained on day 0 of AZD1222 vaccination. These receptors all come from an adult in good health.

This sequence joins TRBV4-2 and TRBJ1-4; possibly TRBD1 for D (5 bases). This CDR3 has 17 residues. Germline CDR1 reads LGHNA; CDR2 reads YNFKEQ. V was trimmed by 2 bases and J by 8 bases, leaving 21 bases between them. This CDR3 reads CASSQLLESGSNEKLFF. CDR3 DNA: TGTGCCAGCAGCCAACTTCTAGAGTCAGGGAGTAACGAAAAACTGTTTTTT.

The chain joins TRBV20-1 to TRBJ2-7; 8 bases line up with TRBD2. CDR1 is DFQATT and CDR2 is SNEGSKA in the germline V gene (reference sequence). The CDR3 runs 11 residues. The CDR3 coding sequence is TGCGGGGGGTCCGGACTAGCTGAGCAGTACTTC. Its translation: CGGSGLAEQYF.

The chain recombines TRBV27 with TRBJ2-3, with D unclear. The CDR3 totals 13 residues. Germline V CDR1 and CDR2: MNHEY, SMNVEV (reference sequence). Trimming pared 6 bases from V and 0 bases from J, leaving 7 bases between. CDR3: CASSHVSTDTQYF. Here the CDR3 DNA reads TGTGCCAGCAGCCACGTGAGCACAGATACGCAGTATTTT.

This chain joins TRBV10-2 and TRBJ1-2; D not certain. CDR3 length: 14 residues. The ends were cut back, 8 bases at V and 5 bases at J, with 18 bases in the middle. Germline V gene data show CDR1 as WSHSY and CDR2 as SAAADI. Here the CDR3 reads CASLSATGMYGYTF. CDR3 coding DNA: TGCGCCAGCCTCTCAGCGACCGGCATGTATGGCTACACCTTC.

This chain joins TRBV2 and TRBJ2-6; the D gene is possibly TRBD1 (5 bases). The germline V and J ends were trimmed by 4 bases and 0 bases, with 7 bases remaining between them. Germline CDR1 reads SNHLY; CDR2 reads FYNNEI. This CDR3 has 15 amino acids. The CDR3 loop reads CASSADSSGANVLTF. The CDR3, as DNA: TGTGCCAGCAGTGCCGACAGCTCTGGGGCCAACGTCCTGACTTTC. The full variable domain, completed using reference TRBV2 and TRBJ2-6, is EPEVTQTPSHQVTQMGQEVILRCVPISNHLYFYWYRQILGQKVEFLVSFYNNEISEKSEIFDDQFSVERPDGSNFTLKIRSTKLEDSAMYFCASSADSSGANVLTFGAGSRLTVL.